The source of this T cell receptor beta chain is a study of cytomegalovirus exposure and HLA in healthy donors (TCRdb year 2017). The study in broad terms: An earlier analysis of several hundred of the donors reported about 250 Gb of sequence data and around 120 million unique TCR beta sequences from 150 million to 200 million T cells. An earlier analysis of around 540 of the donors applied high-throughput TCR beta sequencing to assess whether each TCR beta V gene segment acted as functional or pseudogenic. The study combined high-throughput TCR immunosequencing, statistical association of individual TCRs with disease status, and machine learning to predict cytomegalovirus infection status. The aim of the study was to test whether cataloging public T cell receptors could identify signatures of past pathogen exposure. An early release covering just under 650 HLA-typed donors comprised about 300 gigabases of sequencing data and about 90 million unique TCR sequences. A separate validation cohort of approximately 130 different subjects was used in addition to the roughly 640-subject first cohort. A later genetic analysis took genome-wide SNP genotypes for 398 of the 666 donors and used that subset as a discovery cohort. Typing coverage differed by locus: A, B, C, DRB1 and DQB1 were typed in roughly 620-640 donors, DQA1 in around 500, DPA1 in some 600, and DPB1 in around 440. Class I and class II HLA loci were covered by the typing at four-digit resolution. Because of strong linkage in the cohort, roughly five DR-DQ haplotypes were treated as single units for association and clustering. Rather than using new phenotypic data, the later analysis identified candidate immune exposures from TCR beta sequences and from how often those sequences occurred across donors. Using immunosequencing, the study profiled T cell repertoires from 500 to 800 subjects and related those repertoires to cytomegalovirus serostatus. To study patterns of TCR occurrence, a later analysis re-analyzed previously published TCR beta repertoires from more than 550 donors and added high-resolution HLA genotyping. Among the roughly 400 genotyped donors, 81% belonged to the genetic ancestry cluster associated with self-reported Caucasian donors. Donor age, sex, ethnicity and CMV serostatus were compiled together with the repertoire data. Among some 410 genotyped donors of the cohort, an average of about 220,000 unique TCR beta nucleotide sequences was sequenced per donor, of which 15% to 20% were non-productive. All discovery cohort repertoires had been generated on a single sequencing platform. General study outcomes and caveats: The classifier was reported to diagnose cytomegalovirus status with high specificity and sensitivity in both the original cohort and the validation cohort. A further reported finding was that TCR beta sequences accurately predicted the HLA-A and HLA-B alleles for most subjects in the first cohort. According to a later analysis, TCR association rates differed among HLA loci, with DRB1 alleles showing the most associated TCRs and HLA-C alleles showing the fewest. CMV serostatus was the only immune exposure information available for the cohort. This cohort had only TCR beta chains sequenced, and the lack of alpha or paired-chain data limited which features could be detected. In a later analysis, around 17,000 TCR beta sequences were associated with specific HLA alleles at a false discovery rate of 0.05. In a later genetic analysis, a missense DCLRE1C variant was associated with V-gene and J-gene trimming of TCR beta chains, and the association was replicated in an independent cohort. Several of the top co-occurrence clusters appeared to be linked to parvovirus B19, influenza, CMV and Epstein-Barr virus, according to a later analysis. Around 16 rarely observed V segments, including chromosome 9 orphons, were excluded from the earlier analysis of about 600 of the donors because counts were too low. In vitro tests confirmed that a few of the cytomegalovirus-associated TCR beta chains recognize cytomegalovirus antigens. The authors suggested that the approach could potentially be extended to other disease states and immunological phenotypes. Because HLA typing was missing for some donors at each locus, association tests included only the typed subset. In an earlier analysis of a few hundred of the donors, most TCR beta V segments were observed in productive rearrangements about 87% or about 30% of the time, broadly matching IMGT annotations. Most TCR sequences were seen in very few donors, while some public TCRs were found in many individuals. Compared with equally common non-associated chains, HLA-associated TCR beta chains in a later analysis were more clonally expanded and had lower generation probabilities. The 87-base-pair reads could not distinguish some IMGT-functional V segments, including TRBV6-2 and TRBV6-3, so those segments were excluded. When HLA alleles, especially DR and DQ, strongly co-occurred, attributing TCR associations to individual alleles was difficult. According to a later analysis, most CMV-associated TCR beta chains appeared to be HLA-restricted, and the HLA associations seemed to be driven largely by CMV exposure. A cluster of highly shared sequence variants was judged likely to represent a technical artifact of the sequencing pipeline. Roughly uniform sequencing depth across donors was assumed in presence/absence analyses, although this assumption may not hold. Linkage disequilibrium might explain the correlated functional status among segregating V segments, but an unknown experimental factor could not be ruled out. A later genetic analysis reported fewer N-insertions in productive TCRs among donors in an Asian-associated ancestry cluster than the roughly 700-donor mean. The study gave a list of 150 to 200 TCR beta chains associated with cytomegalovirus.

Via the germline V gene, CDR1 is SGHVS and CDR2 FQNEAQ. The CDR3 has 16 amino acids, counting the end cysteine and phenylalanine. The only DNA kept is the CDR3, 48 bases in frame from the first base. Library preparation used the immunoSEQ multiplex PCR assay. For the multiplex PCR, a mixture combining 60 forward primers for TCR Vbeta segments and 13 reverse primers for TCR Jbeta segments was used. The CDR3 region of rearranged TCR beta genes was amplified from genomic DNA with a multiplex PCR assay. Amplified TCR beta libraries were sequenced as 87-base-pair reads on the Illumina HiSeq System. The source study handled its data this way. Across the 500 to 700 repertoires, a later analysis counted tens of millions of unique TCR beta chains, 9.5 million to 12 million of which were shared by at least two donors. To remove PCR and sequencing errors, raw reads were error-corrected and collapsed into unique sequences using a nearest-neighbor algorithm that merged closely related sequences. CDR3 sequences were aligned to IMGT reference sequences to assign V, D and J gene segments. For a sequence to be retained, a match of at least six nucleotides was required to both a V gene segment and a J gene segment. Rearrangements were classified as productive when the CDR3 lacked stop codons and remained in frame with V and J, and all other rearrangements were classified as non-productive. CDR3 was defined by IMGT convention, running from the second conserved V-encoded cysteine to the conserved J-encoded phenylalanine. The earlier analysis of about 500 of the donors excluded sequences that lacked an unambiguous match to a single V gene segment. In an earlier analysis of roughly 500 of the donors, V segments were called functional above 56.7% productive rearrangements and were called segregating when the between-donor standard deviation exceeded 5%. A statistical classification framework was built for diagnosing cytomegalovirus status from the catalog of TCR beta chain sequences. In a later analysis, TCR nucleotide sequences were compared against IMGT/GENE-DB human TR gene sequences so that V and J genes could be assigned. The TCRdist pipeline was used in a later analysis to assign CDR3 sequences and most-parsimonious VDJ recombination scenarios. In a later analysis, each TCR beta chain was defined by its CDR3 amino acid sequence together with its V-gene family, and reads lacking a unique V-gene family were excluded. In a later analysis, 500 to 700 highly shared, low-generation-probability nucleotide sequences were removed to address suspected cross-contamination and a sequencing artifact. A later analysis calculated a clonal expansion index for each public chain from normalized within-repertoire ranks of inferred template counts. In a later analysis, generation probabilities were computed with a VDJ recombination model fitted to out-of-frame rearrangements, and the resulting probabilities were checked against IGoR. A later analysis scored TCR-TCR, TCR-HLA and TCR-CMV co-occurrence with hypergeometric tests, applying a repertoire-size bias correction to TCR pairs. False discovery rates were estimated in a later analysis by permuting HLA or CMV assignments 20 times. In a later analysis, co-occurring TCRs were grouped using DBSCAN, and TCRdist sequence similarity was added for clustering within HLA-allele-positive subsets. For co-occurrence clustering, repertoires with fewer than 30,000 or more than 120,000 public chains were excluded, along with roughly five repertoires with anomalous nucleotide sharing. The table was pulled from immuneACCESS by TCRdb, which kept in-frame rearrangements only. Such tables lose some clones; where checked, under half of the loss comes from unresolved V genes, and the rest has no known cause. Clone size and V and J calls were adopted from that table, with D and trimming inferred from the DNA. The sample records over 70,000 clones, about 80% of which are singletons. 1.1% to 1.5% of the sample rests with the top ten.

About this clone: Its antigen has not been determined. The junction and the germline gene differ at one end; a read error may be behind it.

The cohort was made up of 500 to 850 healthy bone marrow donors. At the time of sampling, all cohort members were nominally healthy, though unrecorded immune exposures were likely present. The donor tested CMV seronegative and was one of the 352 seronegative cohort members. Each donor provided a peripheral blood sample, and peripheral blood mononuclear cells were used for TCR beta sequencing. Genomic DNA was extracted from the blood cell samples with the Qiagen DNeasy Blood Extraction Kit. The rearranged chain carries TRBV7-8 and TRBJ2-6; a tentative D call is TRBD2 (6 bases match). Sequenced input: PBMCs. The TCR comes from a male donor in good health and CMV-seronegative. In nucleotide form, the sequence is TGTGCCAGCAAAGCTGGGGGGACCTCTGGGGCCAACGGCCTGACTTTC. The resulting protein is CASKAGGTSGANGLTF.